What follows are 30 T cell receptor beta chains derived from one specimen sequenced in a study of blood T cell repertoires in COVID-19. Clones were read by immunoSEQ multiplex PCR, and TCRdb kept only the in-frame ones, dropping some. Of approximately 280,000 clones in the sample, roughly nine tenths were seen once. Material: PBMCs or T cells enriched from blood (not recorded which). The source is a woman aged 40 to 49 who had recovered from COVID-19.

This clone was counted only a few times. The rearrangement links TRBV29-1 to TRBJ2-7; 7 bases fit TRBD2. The CDR3 has 15 amino acids. CDR1 and CDR2 from the germline V gene are SQVTM and ANQGSEA. V was pared by 4 bases and J by 1 base, with 10 bases of the junction left unmatched. The CDR3 DNA follows: TGCAGCGTTGCGACTTCTAGCGGTCTTTCCTACGAGCAGTACTTC. This sequence encodes CSVATSSGLSYEQYF.

This chain joins TRBV24-1 and TRBJ2-5; 9 nucleotides line up with TRBD2. With 2 bases clipped from V and 0 bases from J, the junction kept 3 bases outside the gene matches. From germline, CDR1 is KGHDR and CDR2 SFDVKD. The CDR3 spans 16 residues. The chain's CDR3 is CATSDSAGGHQETQYF. The DNA for the CDR3 is TGTGCCACCAGTGATTCAGCGGGAGGCCACCAAGAGACCCAGTACTTC.

This clone was seen a single time. V usage is TRBV5-1 and J usage is TRBJ1-6; maybe TRBD1 (5 bases). V dropped 0 bases and J dropped 5 bases, with 9 bases sitting between them. The CDR3 is 15 amino acids. Germline assignment: CDR1 SGHRS and CDR2 YFSETQ. This chain's CDR3 is CASSLGVGDNSPLHF. The CDR3 DNA reads as TGCGCCAGCAGCTTGGGGGTAGGGGATAATTCACCCCTCCACTTT.

This chain uses TRBV5-5 with TRBJ1-6, with 7 bases matching TRBD1. Germline loops: CDR1 SGHKS, CDR2 YYEKEE (reference sequence). V dropped 8 bases and J dropped 5; count of bases not matched to a gene: 7. This CDR3 comprises 14 residues. DNA for the CDR3: TGTGCCAGTAAGACAGGGATCCATAATTCACCCCTCCACTTT. Translated: CASKTGIHNSPLHF.

This chain's CDR3 is CASSKDSLNTEAFF. CDR3 nucleotides: TGTGCCAGCAGCAAGGACAGCCTGAACACTGAAGCTTTCTTT. The chain joins TRBV7-9 to TRBJ1-1, with D tentatively TRBD1 (6 bases). V dropped 5 bases and J dropped 0 bases, with 10 bases sitting between them. Germline-derived CDR1 and CDR2 are SEHNR and FQNEAQ (reference sequence). The CDR3 runs to 14 residues. Full variable domain (remainder filled in from reference TRBV7-9 and TRBJ1-1): DTGVSQNPRHKITKRGQNVTFRCDPISEHNRLYWYRQTLGQGPEFLTYFQNEAQLEKSRLLSDRFSAERPKGSFSTLEIQRTEQGDSAMYLCASSKDSLNTEAFFGQGTRLTVV.

The V gene is TRBV30, the J gene TRBJ2-5; 10 bases map to TRBD2. The ends lost 0 bases at V and 1 base at J; junction bases unmatched: 11. The CDR3 runs to 18 residues. Per the germline V gene, CDR1 is GTSNPN and CDR2 is SVGIG (reference sequence). CDR3 residues: CAWSVPSGRARGQETQYF. As DNA, the CDR3 is TGTGCCTGGAGTGTACCCAGCGGGAGGGCTCGGGGCCAAGAGACCCAGTACTTC. The variable domain in full, completed from reference TRBV30 and TRBJ2-5, reads SQTIHQWPATLVQPVGSPLSLECTVEGTSNPNLYWYRQAAGRGLQLLFYSVGIGQISSEVPQNLSASRPQDRQFILSSKKLLLSDSGFYLCAWSVPSGRARGQETQYFGPGTRLLVL.

V and J are TRBV18 and TRBJ2-7, with a weak D call TRBD2 (5 bases). The ends were cut back, 6 bases at V and 4 bases at J, with 13 bases in the middle. Germline-derived CDR1 and CDR2 are KGHSH and LQKENI. CDR3 length: 13 residues. CDR3 loop: CASSAGPEYEQYF. Here the CDR3 DNA reads TGTGCCAGCTCTGCGGGTCCGGAGTACGAGCAGTACTTC.

The chain combines TRBV24-1 with TRBJ2-1; 7 bases match TRBD2. Germline CDR1 KGHDR, CDR2 SFDVKD. Trimming cost V 6 bases and J 8 bases; bases outside gene matches: 9. This CDR3 has 14 amino acids. The CDR3 region is CATSRGVGGDEQFF. The CDR3 coding sequence is TGTGCCACCAGTCGAGGGGTGGGGGGGGATGAGCAGTTCTTC.

The chain recombines TRBV5-1 with TRBJ2-1, with TRBD2 matching over 11 bases. V gave up 2 bases and J gave up 5 bases; unmatched junction bases: 3. CDR3 length: 15 amino acids. The germline CDR1 and CDR2 sequences are SGHRS and YFSETQ. The CDR3: CASSFELAGDNEQFF. The CDR3 nucleotides read TGCGCCAGCAGCTTTGAACTAGCGGGGGACAATGAGCAGTTCTTC.

This chain uses TRBV7-3 with TRBJ2-1; TRBD1 agrees at 9 bases. This CDR3 is built from 15 residues. The germline V gene has CDR1 SGHTA and CDR2 FQGTGA. Unmatched junction bases numbered 3, after V lost 3 bases and J lost 3 bases. CDR3 nucleotides: TGTGCCAGCAGCTTTGGGGACAGGGACTACAATGAGCAGTTCTTC. Its protein is CASSFGDRDYNEQFF.

V gene TRBV15 combines with J gene TRBJ2-1; 8 bases agree with TRBD2. CDR3 length equals 14 residues. Per the germline V gene, CDR1 is LNHNV and CDR2 is YYDKDF (reference sequence). The V and J ends lost 3 bases and 10 bases, in that order; junction bases with no gene match: 8. The CDR3 reads CATSRANSGAEQFF. The CDR3 coding sequence is TGTGCCACCAGCAGGGCAAATAGCGGGGCAGAGCAGTTCTTC.

The chain has TRBV28 and TRBJ2-6, with 7 positions matching TRBD1. This CDR3 has 20 residues. The trim removed 4 bases at V and 0 bases at J, leaving 15 bases unmatched. Germline V gene data show CDR1 as MDHEN and CDR2 as SYDVKM. CDR3 bases: TGTGCCAGCAGTTCGACGCGACAGGGAACCACCGCCTCTGGGGCCAACGTCCTGACTTTC. Its translation is CASSSTRQGTTASGANVLTF.

This chain links TRBV2 with TRBJ2-1; perhaps TRBD2 as D (6 bases). The germline V gene has CDR1 SNHLY and CDR2 FYNNEI. Between the trimmed V and J ends, which lost 0 bases and 4 bases, there was a span of 13 bases. The CDR3 totals 16 residues. CDR3 loop: CASSEARGMGYNEQFF. The CDR3 DNA sequence: TGTGCCAGCAGTGAAGCACGCGGGATGGGGTACAATGAGCAGTTCTTC.

This chain connects TRBV4-2 to TRBJ2-7, with 9 bases that match TRBD1. CDR3 size: 14 residues. Germline V CDR1 and CDR2: LGHNA, YNFKEQ. With 1 base clipped from V and 7 bases from J, the junction kept 5 bases outside the gene matches. CDR3 DNA: TGTGCCAGCAGCCAAGCCCCGGGACAGGGTGAGCAGTACTTC. It specifies CASSQAPGQGEQYF.

The chain couples TRBV18 to TRBJ1-4; D gene uncertain. V dropped 4 bases and J dropped 3 bases, with 9 bases sitting between them. Germline lookup yields CDR1 KGHSH and CDR2 LQKENI. This CDR3 comprises 14 residues. The CDR3 loop is CASSRSGSNEKLFF. CDR3 DNA: TGTGCCAGCTCACGCTCGGGGTCTAATGAAAAACTGTTTTTT.

This chain uses TRBV7-2 with TRBJ1-2; D ambiguous. Germline CDR1 SGHTA, CDR2 FQGNSA. This CDR3 contains 13 residues. V lost 0 bases, J lost 4 bases, and 6 bases lay in between. As DNA, the CDR3 is TGTGCCAGCAGCTTAGCCCCTTCCTATGGCTACACCTTC. Encoded protein: CASSLAPSYGYTF.

V usage is TRBV19 and J usage is TRBJ1-2; 7 bases align to TRBD1. After removal of 4 bases from V and 3 bases from J, the junction contained 5 bases not matched to a gene. Per germline, CDR1 LNHDA and CDR2 SQIVND (reference sequence). This CDR3 comprises 14 residues. The CDR3 loop is CASSTDRTDYGYTF. The CDR3 coding sequence is TGTGCCAGTAGTACGGACAGGACCGACTATGGCTACACCTTC.

The chain combines TRBV9 with TRBJ2-7; TRBD2 agrees at 12 bases. CDR3 size: 15 residues. Germline-derived CDR1 and CDR2 are SGDLS and YYNGEE. V dropped 2 bases and J dropped 3; count of bases not matched to a gene: 3. This chain's CDR3 is CASSVGLAGYYEQYF. The CDR3 DNA reads as TGTGCCAGCAGCGTGGGACTAGCGGGCTACTACGAGCAGTACTTC.

This clone is a singleton in its sample. This chain connects TRBV7-9 to TRBJ2-3; 13 bases agree with TRBD2. J lost 6 bases, V lost 5 bases, and 8 bases had no gene match. This CDR3 is built from 16 residues. Germline loops: CDR1 SEHNR, CDR2 FQNEAQ (reference sequence). CDR3 sequence reads: CASSDTGTSGADTQYF. Here the CDR3 DNA reads TGTGCCAGCAGCGATACCGGGACTAGCGGGGCGGATACGCAGTATTTT.

This chain uses TRBV13 with TRBJ1-2; a weak D match, TRBD1 (5 bases). The CDR3 has 14 residues. Germline V lookup: CDR1 PRHDT, CDR2 FYEKMQ (reference sequence). Trimming stripped 4 bases from V and 1 base from J, with 10 bases between. CDR3 bases: TGTGCCAGCAGCTCCGTGGGGGGTAACTATGGCTACACCTTC. This codes for CASSSVGGNYGYTF.

The chain combines TRBV9 with TRBJ2-5; 13 nucleotides match TRBD2. The J segment lost 5 bases and the V segment lost 2 bases, leaving 6 bases of the junction unmatched. The germline V gene encodes CDR1 SGDLS and CDR2 YYNGEE. This CDR3 has 16 amino acids. CDR3 DNA sequence: TGTGCCAGCAGCGTTACCGGACTAGCGGGGGAGGAGACCCAGTACTTC. Its protein product is CASSVTGLAGEETQYF. Looking up the rest from reference TRBV9 and TRBJ2-5 gives the full variable domain: DSGVTQTPKHLITATGQRVTLRCSPRSGDLSVYWYQQSLDQGLQFLIQYYNGEERAKGNILERFSAQQFPDLHSELNLSSLELGDSALYFCASSVTGLAGEETQYFGPGTRLLVL.

The CDR3 protein is CASSLAQGTTDTQYF. The CDR3, as DNA: TGTGCCAGCAGCTTAGCTCAGGGGACCACAGATACGCAGTATTTT. The chain couples TRBV13 to TRBJ2-3; D is perhaps TRBD1 (6 bases). Per germline, CDR1 PRHDT and CDR2 FYEKMQ (reference sequence). There are 15 residues in the CDR3. The V end was cut by 1 base, the J end by 2 bases, with 10 bases between.

V gene TRBV2 combines with J gene TRBJ1-1; 9 nucleotides agree with TRBD1. Germline V CDR1 and CDR2: SNHLY, FYNNEI. CDR3 length equals 14 residues. The V segment lost 6 bases and the J segment 4 bases; nucleotides outside the gene matches: 6. CDR3 coding DNA: TGTGCCAGCAGCCTTGGACAGGGGAGCACTGAAGCTTTCTTT. Translated: CASSLGQGSTEAFF.

This clone appeared a single time. The chain couples TRBV6-6 to TRBJ2-7; D perhaps matches TRBD2 (6 bases). The length of the CDR3 is 11 residues. Trimming removed 5 bases from V and 4 bases from J, with 6 bases in between. CDR1 and CDR2 from the germline V gene are MNHNY and SVGAGI (reference sequence). CDR3: CASSAGYEQYF. The CDR3 region has the DNA TGTGCCAGCAGTGCGGGATACGAGCAGTACTTC.

This chain joins TRBV4-1 and TRBJ2-2; 13 bases are a match to TRBD2. Germline CDR1 reads MGHRA; CDR2 reads YSYEKL. The CDR3 has 16 amino acids. With V trimmed by 4 bases and J by 5 bases, 4 bases remained unmatched. CDR3 amino acids: CASSRLAGGPTGELFF. CDR3 nucleotides: TGCGCCAGCAGCCGACTAGCGGGAGGCCCTACCGGGGAGCTGTTTTTT.

The rearrangement links TRBV27 to TRBJ1-2, with 8 bases that match TRBD1. Trimming cost V 3 bases and J 2 bases; bases outside gene matches: 8. This CDR3 has 16 amino acids. The V gene's germline CDR1 is MNHEY and CDR2 SMNVEV (reference sequence). CDR3 region: CASSFGTGAGNYGYTF. The CDR3 nucleotides are TGTGCCAGCAGTTTTGGGACAGGCGCCGGGAACTATGGCTACACCTTC.

There are many counts of this clone. Here the CDR3 DNA reads TGTGCCAGCAGGGACAGCGCAACTAATGAAAAACTGTTTTTT. The encoded protein is CASRDSATNEKLFF. The rearrangement joins TRBV6-5 to TRBJ1-4; D might be TRBD1 (6 bases). The germline gives CDR1 MNHEY, CDR2 SVGAGI. The CDR3 runs to 14 residues. V was shortened by 6 bases and J by 0 bases, with 8 bases between the two germline ends.

This chain uses TRBV6-5 with TRBJ1-2; possibly TRBD1 for D (6 bases). CDR1 is MNHEY, CDR2 SVGAGI, per germline. V was shortened by 6 bases and J by 4 bases, with 12 bases between the two germline ends. CDR3 length: 13 residues. This CDR3 is CASRAQGSYGYTF. CDR3 nucleotide sequence: TGTGCCAGCAGAGCCCAGGGGAGCTATGGCTACACCTTC.

The J gene is TRBJ1-1, the V gene TRBV10-1, with D hard to call. This CDR3 is 13 amino acids long. Germline-derived CDR1 and CDR2 are WNHNN and SYGVQD (reference sequence). The germline V and J ends were trimmed by 2 bases and 1 base, with 5 bases remaining between them. This CDR3 reads CASSERRNTEAFF. In DNA form, the CDR3 reads TGCGCCAGCAGTGAGAGGAGGAACACTGAAGCTTTCTTT.

This chain uses TRBV27 with TRBJ1-4; 9 bases line up with TRBD1. Trimming cost V 6 bases and J 3 bases; bases outside gene matches: 2. This CDR3 spans 14 amino acids. The germline gives CDR1 MNHEY, CDR2 SMNVEV (reference sequence). The CDR3, as DNA: TGTGCCAGCAGCCACAGGGGGCCTAATGAAAAACTGTTTTTT. Residues: CASSHRGPNEKLFF. Together with reference TRBV27 and TRBJ1-4, the CDR3 gives the full variable domain: EAQVTQNPRYLITVTGKKLTVTCSQNMNHEYMSWYRQDPGLGLRQIYYSMNVEVTDKGDVPEGYKVSRKEKRNFPLILESPSPNQTSLYFCASSHRGPNEKLFFGSGTQLSVL.